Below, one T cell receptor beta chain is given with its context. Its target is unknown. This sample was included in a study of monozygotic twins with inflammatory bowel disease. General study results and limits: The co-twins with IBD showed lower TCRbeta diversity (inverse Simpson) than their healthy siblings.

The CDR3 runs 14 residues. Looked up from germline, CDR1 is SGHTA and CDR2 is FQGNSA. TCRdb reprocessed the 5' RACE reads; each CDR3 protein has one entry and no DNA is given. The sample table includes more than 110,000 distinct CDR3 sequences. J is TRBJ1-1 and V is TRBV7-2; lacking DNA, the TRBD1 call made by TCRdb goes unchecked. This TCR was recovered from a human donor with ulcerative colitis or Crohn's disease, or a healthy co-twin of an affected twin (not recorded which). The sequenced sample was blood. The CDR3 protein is CASSRGPPGTEAFF.